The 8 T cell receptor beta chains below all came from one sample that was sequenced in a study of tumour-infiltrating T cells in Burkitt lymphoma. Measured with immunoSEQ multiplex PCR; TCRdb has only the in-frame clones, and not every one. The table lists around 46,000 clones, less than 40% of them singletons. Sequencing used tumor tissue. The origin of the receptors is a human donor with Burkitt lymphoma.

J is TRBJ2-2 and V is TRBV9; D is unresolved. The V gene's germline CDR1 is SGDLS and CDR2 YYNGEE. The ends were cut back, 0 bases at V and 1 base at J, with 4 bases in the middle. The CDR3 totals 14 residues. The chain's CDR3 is CASSVGRNTGELFF. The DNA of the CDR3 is TGTGCCAGCAGCGTAGGGCGGAACACCGGGGAGCTGTTTTTT. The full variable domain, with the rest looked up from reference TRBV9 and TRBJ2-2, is DSGVTQTPKHLITATGQRVTLRCSPRSGDLSVYWYQQSLDQGLQFLIQYYNGEERAKGNILERFSAQQFPDLHSELNLSSLELGDSALYFCASSVGRNTGELFFGEGSRLTVL.

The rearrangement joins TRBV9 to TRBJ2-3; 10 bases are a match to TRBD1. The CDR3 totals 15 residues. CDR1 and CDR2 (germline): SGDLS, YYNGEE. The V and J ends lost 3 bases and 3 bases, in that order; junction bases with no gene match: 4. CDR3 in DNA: TGTGCCAGCAGCGCCGACAGGGGGCAAACAGATACGCAGTATTTT. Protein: CASSADRGQTDTQYF.

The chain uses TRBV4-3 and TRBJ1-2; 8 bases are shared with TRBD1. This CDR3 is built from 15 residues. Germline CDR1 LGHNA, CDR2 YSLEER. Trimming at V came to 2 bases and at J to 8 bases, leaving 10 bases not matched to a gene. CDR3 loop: CASSQPGQGEKGYTF. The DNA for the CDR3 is TGCGCCAGCAGCCAACCTGGACAGGGTGAAAAAGGCTACACCTTC.

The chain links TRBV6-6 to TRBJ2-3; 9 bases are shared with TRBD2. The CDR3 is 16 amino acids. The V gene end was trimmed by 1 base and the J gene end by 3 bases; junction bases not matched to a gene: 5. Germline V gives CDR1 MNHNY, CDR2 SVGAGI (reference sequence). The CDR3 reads CASSYLGGGATDTQYF. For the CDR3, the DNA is TGTGCCAGCAGTTACTTGGGCGGGGGGGCGACAGATACGCAGTATTTT.

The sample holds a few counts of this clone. The CDR3 loop reads CASSFSLAGVSEQFF. The CDR3 nucleotides are TGCGCCAGCAGCTTTTCACTAGCGGGGGTGTCTGAGCAGTTCTTC. V gene TRBV5-1 combines with J gene TRBJ2-1; 11 bases line up with TRBD2. The CDR3 consists of 15 residues. Germline assignment: CDR1 SGHRS and CDR2 YFSETQ. Unmatched junction bases numbered 7, after V lost 2 bases and J lost 9 bases.

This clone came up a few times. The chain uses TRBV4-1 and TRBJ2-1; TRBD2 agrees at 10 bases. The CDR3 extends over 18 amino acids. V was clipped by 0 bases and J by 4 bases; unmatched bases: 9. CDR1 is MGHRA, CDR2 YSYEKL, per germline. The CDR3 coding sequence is TGCGCCAGCAGCCAAGATTCCGTTAGCGGGGGGTCGTACAATGAGCAGTTCTTC. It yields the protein CASSQDSVSGGSYNEQFF.

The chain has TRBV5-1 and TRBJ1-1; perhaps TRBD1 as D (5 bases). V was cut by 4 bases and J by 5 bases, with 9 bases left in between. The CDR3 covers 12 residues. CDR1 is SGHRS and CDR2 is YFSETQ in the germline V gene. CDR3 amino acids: CASSGGGTEAFF. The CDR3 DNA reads TGCGCCAGCAGCGGGGGGGGGACTGAAGCTTTCTTT.

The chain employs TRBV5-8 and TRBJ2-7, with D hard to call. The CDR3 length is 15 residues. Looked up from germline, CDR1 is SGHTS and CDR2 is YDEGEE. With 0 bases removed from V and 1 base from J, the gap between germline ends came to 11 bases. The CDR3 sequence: CASSLGPGSSYEQYF. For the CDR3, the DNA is TGTGCCAGCAGCTTGGGTCCAGGTTCTTCCTACGAGCAGTACTTC.